This TCR beta chain was identified in a study of cytomegalovirus exposure and HLA in healthy donors. The PCR employed 60 Vbeta primers together with 13 Jbeta primers. TCRdb's copy holds only in-frame clones and misses some; the assay was immunoSEQ multiplex PCR. In the table there are 99,000 or so clones, 70% to 80% of which are singletons. V was cut by 6 bases and J by 1 base, with 12 bases left in between. This CDR3 has 13 amino acids. Germline V gene data show CDR1 as GTSNPN and CDR2 as SVGIG (reference sequence). J is TRBJ1-1 and V is TRBV30; D might be TRBD1 (6 bases). Sequencing was done on a sample of PBMCs. This clonotype was sampled from a man younger than 40 in good health and CMV-seronegative. CDR3 in DNA: TGTGCCTGTCAAGCAGGGGAGAACACTGAAGCTTTCTTT. As protein: CACQAGENTEAFF.